Below are 15 T cell receptor beta chains sequenced from a single sample in a study of T cell responses to AZD1222 COVID-19 vaccine. Some clones are missing from TCRdb's copy, which holds only in-frame ones; the method was immunoSEQ multiplex PCR. Of around 130,000 clones in the sample, 93% were seen once. Sample: peripheral blood, taken on day 0 of AZD1222 vaccination. These receptors were collected from an adult in good health.

The CDR3 reads CASSPAAVGNSNQPQHF. The DNA of the CDR3 is TGTGCCAGTAGTCCGGCTGCTGTAGGGAATAGCAATCAGCCCCAGCATTTT. The chain couples TRBV19 to TRBJ1-5; D remains ambiguous. Trimming pared 5 bases from V and 0 bases from J, leaving 17 bases between. This CDR3 contains 17 residues. Germline CDR1 is LNHDA and CDR2 is SQIVND (reference sequence).

The V gene is TRBV7-9, the J gene TRBJ2-3; D unresolved. CDR1 and CDR2 from the germline V gene are SEHNR and FQNEAQ (reference sequence). Trimming left V 3 bases short and J 4 bases short, with 5 bases between. This CDR3 comprises 12 residues. DNA of the CDR3: TGTGCCAGCAGCTTGATGTCAGATACGCAGTATTTT. The encoded protein is CASSLMSDTQYF.

This chain joins TRBV7-6 and TRBJ2-5; 9 bases are a match to TRBD2. Germline V gene data show CDR1 as SGHVS and CDR2 as FNYEAQ. With 5 bases clipped from V and 2 bases from J, the junction kept 9 bases outside the gene matches. The CDR3 runs 16 residues. For the CDR3, the DNA is TGTGCCAGCAGCCCGACTAGCGGTCCCCCACAAGAGACCCAGTACTTC. It yields the protein CASSPTSGPPQETQYF.

V usage is TRBV5-4 and J usage is TRBJ2-2, with TRBD2 matching over 8 bases. V shed 9 bases and J 3 bases; nucleotides not matched to a gene: 7. Germline loops: CDR1 SGHNT, CDR2 YYREEE (reference sequence). CDR3 length: 14 amino acids. CDR3 amino acids: CATSHGGDTGELFF. For the CDR3, the DNA is TGTGCCACCTCCCACGGGGGGGACACCGGGGAGCTGTTTTTT.

The rearrangement links TRBV4-2 to TRBJ2-2; possibly TRBD1 or TRBD2 for D (5 bases each). V gave up 3 bases and J gave up 6 bases, with 14 bases separating them. Germline V gives CDR1 LGHNA, CDR2 YNFKEQ. This CDR3 has 15 residues. CDR3 in DNA: TGTGCCAGCAGCCAGGGGGTAGAGGGCGCCGGGGAGCTGTTTTTT. Protein: CASSQGVEGAGELFF.

The rearrangement links TRBV19 to TRBJ2-1; 7 nucleotides match TRBD1. The CDR3 length is 17 residues. Germline loops: CDR1 LNHDA, CDR2 SQIVND (reference sequence). J gave up 0 bases and V 2 bases, and 7 bases lay outside the gene matches. The DNA of the CDR3 is TGTGCCAGTAGTATACTATACGGGACAGACTCCTACAATGAGCAGTTCTTC. Protein product: CASSILYGTDSYNEQFF.

The chain links TRBV6-2 or TRBV6-3 to TRBJ2-3; 8 bases fit TRBD1. With V trimmed by 2 bases and J by 4 bases, 5 bases remained unmatched. This CDR3 region has 15 residues. Germline V lookup: CDR1 MNHEY, CDR2 SVGEGT. The CDR3 DNA follows: TGTGCCAGCAGTTACGATGACAGGGGTCCAGATACGCAGTATTTT. It specifies CASSYDDRGPDTQYF.

V usage is TRBV6-5 and J usage is TRBJ1-2; the D gene is possibly TRBD1 (6 bases). Germline CDR1 and CDR2: MNHEY and SVGAGI. Trimming removed 0 bases at V and 8 bases at J, with 13 bases between. The CDR3 spans 14 residues. The CDR3, as DNA: TGTGCCAGCAGTTACTCCACAGGGTATGGAGGCTACACCTTC. It encodes CASSYSTGYGGYTF.

The CDR3 DNA reads TGCAGTGCTAGTCAGGACAGGGGGGTCACATCGAACTATGGCTACACCTTC. Protein product: CSASQDRGVTSNYGYTF. The V and J genes are TRBV20-1 and TRBJ1-2; TRBD1 matches at 10 bases. Per the germline V gene, CDR1 is DFQATT and CDR2 is SNEGSKA (reference sequence). The length of the CDR3 is 17 residues. Unmatched junction bases numbered 12, after V lost 3 bases and J lost 2 bases.

This chain joins TRBV3-1 (or the pseudogene TRBV3-2) and TRBJ1-6, with 10 bases matching TRBD1. This CDR3 region has 16 residues. Trimming took 5 bases from V and 13 from J; bases not matched to a gene: 14. Per the germline V gene, CDR1 is LGHDT and CDR2 is YNNKEL (reference sequence). As DNA, the CDR3 is TGTGCCAGCAGCTCAACCGGGACAGGGGTACTTGATCCCCTCCACTTT. Residues: CASSSTGTGVLDPLHF.

The genes are TRBV5-5 and TRBJ1-2; maybe TRBD1 (6 bases). In germline, CDR1 is SGHKS, CDR2 YYEKEE (reference sequence). This CDR3 contains 18 residues. Between the trimmed V and J ends, which lost 1 base and 4 bases, there was a span of 23 bases. The CDR3 region has the DNA TGTGCCAGCAGCTTGCGAATGGGACGGACCGACAGGACCTATGGCTACACCTTC. The encoded protein is CASSLRMGRTDRTYGYTF.

In its sample, this clone was seen once. The chain carries TRBV29-1 and TRBJ1-2; tentatively, D is TRBD1 (6 bases). The CDR3 is made up of 18 amino acids. Germline V CDR1 and CDR2: SQVTM, ANQGSEA. V was clipped by 6 bases and J by 7 bases, with 33 bases between them. CDR3 sequence: CSVVRQALEQGVGSGYTF. CDR3 bases: TGCAGCGTAGTTCGACAGGCTTTGGAACAGGGTGTGGGTAGTGGCTACACCTTC.

The chain has TRBV10-3 and TRBJ2-3; D is ambiguous. Trimming cost V 6 bases and J 0 bases, with 10 bases left between them. Germline loops: CDR1 ENHRY, CDR2 SYGVKD. The CDR3 runs 14 residues. As DNA, the CDR3 is TGTGCCATCAGGACCCTTCATAGCACAGATACGCAGTATTTT. The encoded protein is CAIRTLHSTDTQYF.

The V call is TRBV4-1, the J call TRBJ1-6; D uncertain. CDR3 length: 19 amino acids. Germline V gene lookup returns CDR1 MGHRA and CDR2 YSYEKL. V dropped 7 bases and J dropped 0 bases, with 22 bases sitting between them. The CDR3 protein is CASNSLPPGRSSYNSPLHF. The CDR3 DNA follows: TGCGCCAGCAACTCTCTTCCACCCGGGCGAAGCTCCTATAATTCACCCCTCCACTTT.

The rearrangement uses TRBV4-1 and TRBJ1-5, with 7 bases matching TRBD1. The CDR3 has 17 amino acids. V dropped 4 bases and J dropped 0; count of bases not matched to a gene: 9. Germline CDR1 and CDR2: MGHRA and YSYEKL. In nucleotides, the CDR3 is TGCGCCAGCAGCCTTCAATCGGGGACAGTTAGCAATCAGCCCCAGCATTTT. Protein product: CASSLQSGTVSNQPQHF.